The 13 T cell receptor beta chains below all came from one sample that was sequenced in a study of T-cell memory formation after mild COVID-19. Using its own MiXCR run on the 5' RACE reads, TCRdb lists one record per CDR3 protein. The sample comprises 350,000 to 550,000 distinct CDR3 sequences, under 20% of which are singletons, and roughly 21% rests with the top ten. The material sequenced was PBMCs or a T cell subset sorted from them (not recorded which). Every receptor here comes from a man aged 18 to 29 who had mild COVID-19 (a few samples of this study predate the infection). Cell type and time point are not known.

In its sample, this clonotype was seen a few times. Given a much more abundant clone one base away, this may be a read error. This chain uses TRBV11-2 with TRBJ2-3, with D hard to call. V lost 1 base and J lost 6, with 8 bases in between. The CDR3 has 13 residues. Per the germline V gene, CDR1 is SGHAT and CDR2 is FQNNGV. The CDR3 here is CASSLASWDTQYF. The CDR3 DNA reads as TGTGCCAGCAGCTTAGCGTCTTGGGATACGCAGTATTTT.

This clonotype was observed a handful of times. This rearrangement joins TRBV19 to TRBJ1-5; 9 nucleotides align to TRBD1. V was clipped by 7 bases and J by 4 bases; unmatched bases: 2. The V gene's germline CDR1 is LNHDA and CDR2 SQIVND (reference sequence). The CDR3 contains 13 residues. The DNA of the CDR3 is TGTGCCAGTATAGGACAGGGGAATCAGCCCCAGCATTTT. It is translated as CASIGQGNQPQHF.

This clonotype occurred a few times. The V call is TRBV7-8, the J call TRBJ2-2; no definite D call. Germline CDR1 and CDR2: SGHVS and FQNEAQ. This CDR3 is 14 amino acids long. V dropped 6 bases and J dropped 1 base, with 9 bases sitting between them. CDR3 coding DNA: TGTGCCAGCAGACTGACCAGGAACACCGGGGAGCTGTTTTTT. It specifies CASRLTRNTGELFF.

In this sample, this clonotype turned up a few times. As DNA, the CDR3 is TGTGCCAGCAGTTACTCGGCGCGGGTAGACACTGAAGCTTTCTTT. It yields the protein CASSYSARVDTEAFF. The rearrangement uses TRBV6-5 and TRBJ1-1; D is uncertain. Per the germline V gene, CDR1 is MNHEY and CDR2 is SVGAGI. CDR3 length: 15 residues. Trimming took 0 bases from V and 3 from J, leaving 11 bases between them.

This clonotype was observed a handful of times. In nucleotides, the CDR3 is TGTGCCAGCACCCCCCGGTGGGGGGACACTGAAGCTTTCTTT. Protein product: CASTPRWGDTEAFF. The chain employs TRBV12-3 or TRBV12-4 and TRBJ1-1; D perhaps matches TRBD1 (5 bases). The CDR3 is 14 residues long. The V end lost 7 bases, the J end lost 3 bases, and 15 bases lay between the germline ends.

This clonotype was observed a few times. The chain links TRBV6-5 to TRBJ2-1; D may be TRBD1 or TRBD2 (6 bases each). The CDR3 covers 15 residues. V gave up 3 bases and J gave up 5 bases, with 14 bases separating them. Germline loops: CDR1 MNHEY, CDR2 SVGAGI. CDR3 nucleotides: TGTGCCAGCAGTTATACGGGGGCGCGAGACAATGAGCAGTTCTTC. As protein: CASSYTGARDNEQFF.

This clonotype was counted a few times. The V gene is TRBV6-1, the J gene TRBJ1-5, with 7 positions matching TRBD1. Germline CDR1 and CDR2: MNHNS and SASEGT. The V gene end was trimmed by 4 bases and the J gene end by 1 base; junction bases not matched to a gene: 4. This CDR3 has 15 amino acids. In DNA, the CDR3 is TGTGCCAGCAGTGTGGGGACAGCGAGCAATCAGCCCCAGCATTTT. Residues: CASSVGTASNQPQHF.

The V gene is TRBV5-6, the J gene TRBJ1-5; D is undetermined. The CDR3 extends over 13 amino acids. Trimming pared 3 bases from V and 3 bases from J, leaving 7 bases between. Germline assignment: CDR1 SGHDT and CDR2 YYEEEE. DNA of the CDR3: TGTGCCAGCAGCTCCCGGCCCAATCAGCCCCAGCATTTT. Protein product: CASSSRPNQPQHF.

The sample holds a few counts of this clonotype. The CDR3, as DNA: TGTGCCAGCCGGACTAGCGGGGGGAGCTCCTACAATGAGCAGTTCTTC. It codes for CASRTSGGSSYNEQFF. The rearrangement joins TRBV12-3 or TRBV12-4 to TRBJ2-1, with 14 bases that match TRBD2. Germline trimming cut 8 bases from V and 0 bases from J; bases unmatched to any gene: 3. There are 16 residues in the CDR3.

This clonotype was seen a few times. The chain carries TRBV11-2 and TRBJ1-3, with no clear D. In germline, CDR1 is SGHAT, CDR2 FQNNGV. Trimming stripped 2 bases from V and 4 bases from J, with 3 bases between. This CDR3 region has 12 residues. This chain's CDR3 is CASSLWGNTIYF. The CDR3 region has the DNA TGTGCCAGCAGCTTATGGGGAAACACCATATATTTT. Filled out from reference TRBV11-2 and TRBJ1-3, the complete variable domain reads EAGVAQSPRYKIIEKRQSVAFWCNPISGHATLYWYQQILGQGPKLLIQFQNNGVVDDSQLPKDRFSAERLKGVDSTLKIQPAKLEDSAVYLCASSLWGNTIYFGEGSWLTVV.

This clonotype was counted only a few times. The genes are TRBV7-9 and TRBJ2-1; maybe TRBD2 (5 bases). CDR1 SEHNR and CDR2 FQNEAQ come from the germline V gene (reference sequence). The V gene lost 1 base and the J gene lost 0 bases, with 13 bases spanning the gap. This CDR3 comprises 17 residues. The CDR3 reads CASSLVSGPSSYNEQFF. DNA of the CDR3: TGTGCCAGCAGCTTAGTGAGCGGTCCGAGCTCCTACAATGAGCAGTTCTTC.

This clonotype came up a few times. The chain is built from TRBV7-9 and TRBJ1-1; a weak D match, TRBD1 (6 bases). Looked up from germline, CDR1 is SEHNR and CDR2 is FQNEAQ (reference sequence). The V end was cut by 8 bases, the J end by 2 bases, with 15 bases between. The CDR3 extends over 14 amino acids. The CDR3 here is CASLLRQENTEAFF. CDR3 in DNA: TGTGCCAGCCTACTCCGACAGGAAAACACTGAAGCTTTCTTT.

This chain uses TRBV11-2 with TRBJ2-6; D is uncertain. The germline V gene has CDR1 SGHAT and CDR2 FQNNGV. The CDR3 is 15 residues long. The germline V and J ends were trimmed by 3 bases and 4 bases, with 10 bases remaining between them. The CDR3 loop reads CASSFVGFGANVLTF. The CDR3 DNA reads TGTGCCAGCAGCTTTGTGGGGTTCGGGGCCAACGTCCTGACTTTC.